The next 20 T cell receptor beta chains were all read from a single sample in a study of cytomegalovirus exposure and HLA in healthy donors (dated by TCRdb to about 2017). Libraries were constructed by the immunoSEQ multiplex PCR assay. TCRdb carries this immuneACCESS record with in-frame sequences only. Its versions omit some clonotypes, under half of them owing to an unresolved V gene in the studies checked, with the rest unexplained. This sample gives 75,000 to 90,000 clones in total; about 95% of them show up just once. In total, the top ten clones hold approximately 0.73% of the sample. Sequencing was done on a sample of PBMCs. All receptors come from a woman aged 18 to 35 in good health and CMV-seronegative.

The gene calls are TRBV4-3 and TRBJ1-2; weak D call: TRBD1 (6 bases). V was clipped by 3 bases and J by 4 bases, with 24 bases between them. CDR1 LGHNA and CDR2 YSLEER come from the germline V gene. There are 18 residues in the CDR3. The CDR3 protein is CASSHSGHLFPVIYGYTF. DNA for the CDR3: TGCGCCAGCAGCCACTCGGGACACCTTTTCCCCGTGATCTATGGCTACACCTTC.

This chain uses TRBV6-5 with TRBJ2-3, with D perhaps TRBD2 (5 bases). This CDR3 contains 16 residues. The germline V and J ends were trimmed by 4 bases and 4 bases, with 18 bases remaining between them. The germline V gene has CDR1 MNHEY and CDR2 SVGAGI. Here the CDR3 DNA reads TGTGCCAGCAGTTCAAGGCGAGGCCGCGGGCCAGATACGCAGTATTTT. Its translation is CASSSRRGRGPDTQYF.

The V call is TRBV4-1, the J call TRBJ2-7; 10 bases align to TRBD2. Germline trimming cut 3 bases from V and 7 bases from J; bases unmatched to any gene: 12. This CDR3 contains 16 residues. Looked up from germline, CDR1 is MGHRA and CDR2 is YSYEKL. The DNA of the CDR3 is TGCGCCAGCAGCCAGTCCCCGGGACTAGCGTTGAGGGAGCAGTACTTC. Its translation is CASSQSPGLALREQYF.

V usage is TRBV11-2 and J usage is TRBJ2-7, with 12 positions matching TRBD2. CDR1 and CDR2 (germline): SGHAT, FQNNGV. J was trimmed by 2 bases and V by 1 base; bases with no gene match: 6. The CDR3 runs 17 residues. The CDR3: CASSLVPSGRVPYEQYF. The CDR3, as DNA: TGTGCCAGCAGCTTAGTTCCTAGCGGGAGGGTCCCCTACGAGCAGTACTTC.

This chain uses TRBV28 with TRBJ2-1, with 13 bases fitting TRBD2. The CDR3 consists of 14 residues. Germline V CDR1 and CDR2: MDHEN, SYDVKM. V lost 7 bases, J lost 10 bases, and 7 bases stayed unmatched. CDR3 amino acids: CASTRTSGRREQFF. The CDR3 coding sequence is TGTGCCAGCACTAGGACTAGCGGGAGACGAGAGCAGTTCTTC.

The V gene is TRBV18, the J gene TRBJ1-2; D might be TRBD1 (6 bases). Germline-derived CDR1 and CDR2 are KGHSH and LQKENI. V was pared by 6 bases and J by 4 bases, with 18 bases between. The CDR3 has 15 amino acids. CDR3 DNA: TGTGCCAGCTCGCCCCTGGACAGACTAGCCTATGGCTACACCTTC. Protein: CASSPLDRLAYGYTF.

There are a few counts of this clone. The chain's CDR3 is CASSWWEVSGNTGELFF. CDR3 nucleotide sequence: TGTGCCAGCAGCTGGTGGGAGGTGTCAGGAAACACCGGGGAGCTGTTTTTT. The genes are TRBV5-8 and TRBJ2-2, with D maybe TRBD2 (6 bases). This CDR3 is built from 17 residues. V lost 3 bases, J lost 2 bases, and 17 bases lay in between. Germline V CDR1 and CDR2: SGHTS, YDEGEE.

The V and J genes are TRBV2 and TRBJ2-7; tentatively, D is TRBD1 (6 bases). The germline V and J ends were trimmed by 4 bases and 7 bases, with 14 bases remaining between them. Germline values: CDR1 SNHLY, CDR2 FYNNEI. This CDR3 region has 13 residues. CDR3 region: CASSVAGAREQYF. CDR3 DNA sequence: TGTGCCAGCAGTGTCGCAGGGGCGAGGGAGCAGTACTTC.

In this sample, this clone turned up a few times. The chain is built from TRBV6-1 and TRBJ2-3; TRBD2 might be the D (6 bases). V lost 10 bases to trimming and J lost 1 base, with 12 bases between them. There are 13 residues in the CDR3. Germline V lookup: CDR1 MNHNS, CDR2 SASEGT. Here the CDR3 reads CAITRLGTDTQYF. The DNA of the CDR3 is TGTGCCATAACAAGACTAGGCACAGATACGCAGTATTTT.

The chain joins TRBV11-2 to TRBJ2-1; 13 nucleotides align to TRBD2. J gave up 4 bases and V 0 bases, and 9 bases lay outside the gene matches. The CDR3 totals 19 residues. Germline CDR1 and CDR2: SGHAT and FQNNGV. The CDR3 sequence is CASSLDGLAGEAPYNEQFF. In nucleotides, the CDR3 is TGTGCCAGCAGCTTAGATGGACTAGCGGGAGAGGCCCCTTACAATGAGCAGTTCTTC.

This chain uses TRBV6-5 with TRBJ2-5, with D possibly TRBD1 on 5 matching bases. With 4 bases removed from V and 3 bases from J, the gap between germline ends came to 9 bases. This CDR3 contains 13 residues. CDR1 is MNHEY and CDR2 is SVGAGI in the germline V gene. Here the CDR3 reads CASSLGPEETQYF. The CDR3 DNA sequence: TGTGCCAGCAGTTTGGGGCCTGAAGAGACCCAGTACTTC.

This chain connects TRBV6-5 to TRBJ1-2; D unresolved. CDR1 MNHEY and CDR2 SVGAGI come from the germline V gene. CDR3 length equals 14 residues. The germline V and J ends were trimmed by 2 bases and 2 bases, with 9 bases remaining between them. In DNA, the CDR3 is TGTGCCAGCAGTTACCAAAGACACAACTATGGCTACACCTTC. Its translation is CASSYQRHNYGYTF.

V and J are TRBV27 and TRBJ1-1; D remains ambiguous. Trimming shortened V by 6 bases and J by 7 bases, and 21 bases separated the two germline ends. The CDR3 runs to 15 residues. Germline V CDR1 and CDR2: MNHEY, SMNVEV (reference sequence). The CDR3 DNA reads TGTGCCAGCAGAACCCAGGTCTCTTGGTCGAATGAAGCTTTCTTT. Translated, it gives CASRTQVSWSNEAFF.

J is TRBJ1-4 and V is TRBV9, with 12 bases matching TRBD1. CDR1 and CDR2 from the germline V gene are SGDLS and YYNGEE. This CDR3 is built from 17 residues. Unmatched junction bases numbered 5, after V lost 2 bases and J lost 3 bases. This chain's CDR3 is CASSVGTGGVPNEKLFF. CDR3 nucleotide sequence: TGTGCCAGCAGCGTGGGGACAGGGGGCGTCCCTAATGAAAAACTGTTTTTT.

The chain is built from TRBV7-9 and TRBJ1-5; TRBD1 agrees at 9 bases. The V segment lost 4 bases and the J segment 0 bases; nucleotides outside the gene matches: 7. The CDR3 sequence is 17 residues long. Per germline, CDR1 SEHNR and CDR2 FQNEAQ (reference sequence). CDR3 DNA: TGTGCCAGCAGCTCCGCCCGGACAGGGGATAGCAATCAGCCCCAGCATTTT. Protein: CASSSARTGDSNQPQHF.

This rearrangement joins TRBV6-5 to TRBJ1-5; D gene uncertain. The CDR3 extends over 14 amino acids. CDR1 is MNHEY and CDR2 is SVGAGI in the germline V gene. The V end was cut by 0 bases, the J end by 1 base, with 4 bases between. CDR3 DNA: TGTGCCAGCAGTTACTCCCAGAGCAATCAGCCCCAGCATTTT. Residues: CASSYSQSNQPQHF.

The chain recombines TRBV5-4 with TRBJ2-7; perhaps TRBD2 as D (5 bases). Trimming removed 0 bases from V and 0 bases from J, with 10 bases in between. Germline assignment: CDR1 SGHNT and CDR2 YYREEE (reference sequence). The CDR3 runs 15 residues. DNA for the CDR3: TGTGCCAGCAGCTTGGGGCGGGTGAACTCCTACGAGCAGTACTTC. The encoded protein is CASSLGRVNSYEQYF.

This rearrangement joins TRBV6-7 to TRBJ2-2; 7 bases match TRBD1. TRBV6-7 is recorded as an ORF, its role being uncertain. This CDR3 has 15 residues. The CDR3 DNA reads TGTGCAAATCGAATTGGGACAGACCGGATCGGGGAGCTGTTTTTT. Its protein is CANRIGTDRIGELFF.

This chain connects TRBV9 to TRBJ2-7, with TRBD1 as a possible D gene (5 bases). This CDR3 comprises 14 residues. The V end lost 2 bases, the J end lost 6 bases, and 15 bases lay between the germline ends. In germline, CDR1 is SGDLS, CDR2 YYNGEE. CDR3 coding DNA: TGTGCCAGCAGCGTGGGTCAGGGTTTCTCCGAGCAGTACTTC. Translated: CASSVGQGFSEQYF.

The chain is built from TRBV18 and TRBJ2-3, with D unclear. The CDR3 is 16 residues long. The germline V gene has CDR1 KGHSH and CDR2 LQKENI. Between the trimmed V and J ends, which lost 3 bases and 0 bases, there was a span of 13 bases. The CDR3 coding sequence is TGTGCCAGCTCACCGACCTCAGGCCCAAGCACAGATACGCAGTATTTT. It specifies CASSPTSGPSTDTQYF.